The 5 T cell receptor beta chains given below trace back to one sample, sequenced in a study of neurological immune-mediated disorders. TCRdb itself ran the 5' RACE reads through MiXCR, one entry per CDR3 protein. The repertoire holds tens of thousands of distinct CDR3 sequences, 10% seen once, with more than 1.5% in the top ten. Sequencing was done on a sample of PBMCs. The receptors come from a man in his forties in good health.

The V call is TRBV5-1, the J call TRBJ2-5, with 10 bases that match TRBD1. The germline CDR1 and CDR2 sequences are SGHRS and YFSETQ. This CDR3 contains 18 residues. V shed 9 bases and J 1 base; nucleotides not matched to a gene: 18. The CDR3 DNA is TGCGCCATTAGCTTCGGGTTTGGGGACAGGGGACGCCAAGAGACCCAGTACTTC. This gives the protein CAISFGFGDRGRQETQYF.

This clonotype has a count of ten or more. This chain links TRBV5-1 with TRBJ1-1; D is undetermined. From germline, CDR1 is SGHRS and CDR2 YFSETQ. Trimming removed 0 bases at V and 3 bases at J, with 6 bases between. This CDR3 comprises 13 residues. The CDR3 DNA reads TGCGCCAGCAGCTTGGCTAGTTACACTGAAGCTTTCTTT. This codes for CASSLASYTEAFF.

This clonotype was recorded many times. The genes are TRBV9 and TRBJ1-5; TRBD1 aligns across 9 bases. Per the germline V gene, CDR1 is SGDLS and CDR2 is YYNGEE. V shed 3 bases and J 6 bases; nucleotides not matched to a gene: 7. This CDR3 is built from 15 residues. The CDR3 region is CASSAGQGASQPQHF. The CDR3 DNA is TGTGCCAGCAGCGCGGGACAGGGTGCTAGTCAGCCCCAGCATTTT.

This clonotype came up many times. The chain is built from TRBV5-5 and TRBJ2-3, with 10 nucleotides matching TRBD1. CDR3 length: 15 amino acids. Germline CDR1 and CDR2: SGHKS and YYEKEE (reference sequence). The trim removed 5 bases at V and 2 bases at J, leaving 5 bases unmatched. In nucleotides, the CDR3 is TGTGCCAGCAGGCTGACAGGGGGCAACACAGATACGCAGTATTTT. Translation gives CASRLTGGNTDTQYF.

This clonotype has at least ten counts. This chain joins TRBV20-1 and TRBJ2-1; the match to TRBD2 covers 9 bases. CDR3 length: 14 residues. The germline gives CDR1 DFQATT, CDR2 SNEGSKA (reference sequence). V lost 6 bases to trimming and J lost 8 bases; unmatched junction nucleotides: 11. The CDR3 nucleotides are TGCAGTGCCCCCGACGGGGGCGGGGGGGATGAGCAGTTCTTC. Protein sequence: CSAPDGGGGDEQFF.